This T cell receptor (beta chain) was documented in a study of T cells in Graves' hyperthyroidism and ophthalmopathy. General study findings and limits: The majority of expanded thyroid clonotypes above 0.001 also appeared in blood. Ophthalmopathy and stable hyperthyroidism were told apart by a 13 V-J model.

For ophthalmopathy patients, the Clinical Activity Score was at least 3 and the NOSPECS grade at least 4; duration was under 3 months. Every diagnosis used clinical symptoms, serum thyroxine and TRAb, thyroid ultrasound and orbital computed tomography. Researchers amplified the TCR beta CDR3 regions from RNA transcripts. The HTBI primer set drove a first-round RT-PCR of the TCR CDR3. TCRdb used MiXCR to reprocess the multiplex PCR reads, holding one entry per CDR3 protein. In the table there are some 650,000 distinct CDR3 sequences, 16% of which are singletons. As to this clonotype: What it recognizes is unknown.

V lost 7 bases to trimming and J lost 0 bases, with 14 bases between them. The CDR3 extends over 15 amino acids. The germline CDR1 and CDR2 sequences are MNHEY and SMNVEV (reference sequence). The chain recombines TRBV27 with TRBJ2-3, with a weak D call TRBD2 (5 bases). Sequencing used blood. This clonotype was obtained from a woman in her 40s with Graves' ophthalmopathy. The CDR3 region is CASTPRSESTDTQYF. The CDR3 DNA sequence: TGTGCCAGCACCCCCCGTAGCGAAAGCACAGATACGCAGTATTTT.